One and the same sample provided the 24 T cell receptor beta chains below, sequenced in a study of shared clonotypes between healthy human individuals. Generated by immunoSEQ multiplex PCR, the TCRdb table keeps only in-frame clones and is missing some. The sample yields 950,000 to 1,100,000 clones, roughly 70% seen once. Input material: memory CD4+ T cells sorted from blood. The subset here: CD45RA-negative fraction. These receptors were obtained from a man younger than 35 in good health.

The rearrangement uses TRBV19 and TRBJ1-2; perhaps TRBD1 as D (5 bases). V was shortened by 5 bases and J by 4 bases, with 14 bases between the two germline ends. CDR3 length: 14 amino acids. Germline loops: CDR1 LNHDA, CDR2 SQIVND (reference sequence). The CDR3 DNA reads TGTGCCAGTAGTTCCAGGGCGCGACCCTATGGCTACACCTTC. Protein product: CASSSRARPYGYTF.

The V and J genes are TRBV19 and TRBJ1-6; TRBD1 is a possible D gene (5 bases). Trimming pared 5 bases from V and 9 bases from J, leaving 20 bases between. Germline V gene sequence: CDR1 LNHDA, CDR2 SQIVND (reference sequence). The length of the CDR3 is 16 residues. CDR3 protein: CASSPQRWGGGSPLHF. Here the CDR3 DNA reads TGTGCCAGTAGTCCCCAGCGTTGGGGGGGTGGTTCACCCCTCCACTTT. The full variable domain, completed using reference TRBV19 and TRBJ1-6, is DGGITQSPKYLFRKEGQNVTLSCEQNLNHDAMYWYRQDPGQGLRLIYYSQIVNDFQKGDIAEGYSVSREKKESFPLTVTSAQKNPTAFYLCASSPQRWGGGSPLHFGNGTRLTVT.

This sequence joins TRBV6-1 and TRBJ2-7, with TRBD2 matching over 8 bases. Trimming cost V 6 bases and J 0 bases; bases outside gene matches: 7. This CDR3 is 15 amino acids long. The germline gives CDR1 MNHNS, CDR2 SASEGT. This chain's CDR3 is CASRFEAGASYEQYF. In DNA form, the CDR3 reads TGTGCCAGCAGGTTCGAAGCGGGGGCCTCCTACGAGCAGTACTTC.

This clone was found a few times. The rearrangement joins TRBV27 to TRBJ1-2; D gene ambiguous. Between the trimmed V and J ends, which lost 4 bases and 10 bases, there was a span of 16 bases. The V gene's germline CDR1 is MNHEY and CDR2 SMNVEV (reference sequence). This CDR3 region has 13 residues. CDR3 in amino acids: CASSYPPGLHYTF. CDR3 coding DNA: TGTGCCAGCAGTTACCCCCCCGGGTTGCACTACACCTTC.

This rearrangement joins TRBV5-1 to TRBJ2-7; 7 bases are a match to TRBD1. Germline CDR1 reads SGHRS; CDR2 reads YFSETQ. The CDR3 has 15 residues. V lost 0 bases, J lost 7 bases, and 10 bases stayed unmatched. The CDR3 region has the DNA TGCGCCAGCAGCTTGGCCGAAGGGGGCTTTGGGGAGCAGTACTTC. Translating it yields CASSLAEGGFGEQYF.

This rearrangement joins TRBV6-6 to TRBJ2-7; TRBD2 matches 7 bases. The CDR3 extends over 14 amino acids. Unmatched junction bases numbered 8, after V lost 2 bases and J lost 7 bases. Germline V gene data show CDR1 as MNHNY and CDR2 as SVGAGI (reference sequence). The CDR3 DNA follows: TGTGCCAGCAGTTACGGGGCGGGAGCGGGGGAGCAGTACTTC. It is translated as CASSYGAGAGEQYF.

The chain couples TRBV4-3 to TRBJ2-3, with 10 bases fitting TRBD2. The CDR3 loop spans 16 amino acids. Losses at the gene ends were 1 base for V and 4 bases for J; bases not matched to a gene: 5. Germline V lookup: CDR1 LGHNA, CDR2 YSLEER. The CDR3 nucleotides are TGCGCCAGCAGCCAAGTACCAGCGGGAGGGCCAGATACGCAGTATTTT. This sequence encodes CASSQVPAGGPDTQYF.

The chain links TRBV19 to TRBJ1-5; possibly TRBD1 for D (5 bases). Deletions cut 5 bases from V and 7 bases from J, with 15 bases between. The CDR3 has 14 residues. Germline V lookup: CDR1 LNHDA, CDR2 SQIVND (reference sequence). CDR3: CASSVLAGRQPQHF. The CDR3 DNA reads as TGTGCCAGTAGTGTCCTCGCAGGGCGCCAGCCCCAGCATTTT.

The gene calls are TRBV11-2 and TRBJ1-1; 8 nucleotides agree with TRBD1. This CDR3 has 14 amino acids. V trimming: 4 bases; J trimming: 2 bases; junction bases outside the gene matches: 3. CDR1 is SGHAT, CDR2 FQNNGV, per germline. In DNA, the CDR3 is TGTGCCAGCAGCTATACAGGGGGTAACACTGAAGCTTTCTTT. Its translation is CASSYTGGNTEAFF.

This clone was seen a handful of times. The chain carries TRBV19 and TRBJ1-5, with D possibly TRBD1 on 5 matching bases. Trimming removed 5 bases from V and 1 base from J, with 15 bases in between. The CDR3 covers 16 residues. Germline V gives CDR1 LNHDA, CDR2 SQIVND (reference sequence). CDR3 in DNA: TGTGCCAGTAGTGCTGACAGTGCGGGGAGCAATCAGCCCCAGCATTTT. Amino acid sequence: CASSADSAGSNQPQHF.

The chain couples TRBV4-3 to TRBJ1-3; D perhaps matches TRBD1 (5 bases). The CDR3 contains 16 residues. The germline V and J ends were trimmed by 1 base and 3 bases, with 13 bases remaining between them. Per germline, CDR1 LGHNA and CDR2 YSLEER. CDR3 residues: CASSQASGGVGNTIYF. CDR3 bases: TGCGCCAGCAGCCAAGCGTCGGGGGGAGTTGGAAACACCATATATTTT.

The rearrangement uses TRBV6-1 and TRBJ1-2; D is ambiguous. V was cut by 2 bases and J by 5 bases, with 9 bases left in between. The germline gives CDR1 MNHNS, CDR2 SASEGT. This CDR3 region has 13 residues. CDR3: CASSESGPYGYTF. In DNA form, the CDR3 reads TGTGCCAGCAGTGAATCAGGACCTTATGGCTACACCTTC.

The rearrangement uses TRBV29-1 and TRBJ2-7; D perhaps matches TRBD1 (5 bases). With 6 bases removed from V and 3 bases from J, the gap between germline ends came to 9 bases. The CDR3 loop spans 11 amino acids. Germline V gene lookup returns CDR1 SQVTM and CDR2 ANQGSEA. CDR3 sequence reads: CSVRQFYEQYF. DNA of the CDR3: TGCAGCGTCAGACAGTTCTACGAGCAGTACTTC.

This clone was counted between two and nine times. The V and J genes are TRBV10-2 and TRBJ2-7, with 7 bases lining up with TRBD2. V shed 2 bases, J shed 6 bases, and the junction held 4 bases outside the gene matches. Germline loops: CDR1 WSHSY, CDR2 SAAADI. The CDR3 spans 13 residues. The CDR3 here is CASSETREGEQYF. CDR3 bases: TGCGCCAGCAGTGAGACCAGGGAGGGCGAGCAGTACTTC.

The chain combines TRBV7-2 with TRBJ1-2; perhaps TRBD1 as D (5 bases). CDR1 is SGHTA and CDR2 is FQGNSA in the germline V gene. V gave up 0 bases and J gave up 0 bases, with 11 bases separating them. The CDR3 has 16 amino acids. CDR3 loop: CASSLALQGANYGYTF. DNA of the CDR3: TGTGCCAGCAGCTTAGCGCTTCAGGGTGCTAACTATGGCTACACCTTC.

The gene calls are TRBV27 and TRBJ2-2; 9 bases match TRBD1. The length of the CDR3 is 16 residues. Losses at the gene ends were 3 bases for V and 4 bases for J; bases not matched to a gene: 6. The germline CDR1 and CDR2 sequences are MNHEY and SMNVEV (reference sequence). DNA for the CDR3: TGTGCCAGCAGTTTTCTCCGACAGGGGGGCACCGGGGAGCTGTTTTTT. Amino acid sequence: CASSFLRQGGTGELFF.

V usage is TRBV5-4 and J usage is TRBJ2-4; D possibly corresponds to TRBD1 (6 bases). The CDR3 is 17 residues long. CDR1 is SGHNT and CDR2 is YYREEE in the germline V gene (reference sequence). Trimming stripped 5 bases from V and 0 bases from J, with 18 bases between. CDR3 DNA sequence: TGTGCCAGCAGGCCCGATACAGGGACCCTAGCCAAAAACATTCAGTACTTC. Translated: CASRPDTGTLAKNIQYF.

The V call is TRBV30, the J call TRBJ2-1; 10 nucleotides align to TRBD2. V lost 1 base to trimming and J lost 0 bases; unmatched junction nucleotides: 3. The CDR3 spans 16 residues. CDR1 is GTSNPN and CDR2 is SVGIG in the germline V gene (reference sequence). CDR3 region: CAWSARLAGSYNEQFF. Here the CDR3 DNA reads TGTGCCTGGAGTGCCCGACTAGCGGGCTCCTACAATGAGCAGTTCTTC.

This clone was seen many times. The V call is TRBV5-4, the J call TRBJ2-4; 12 positions agree with TRBD2. CDR1 and CDR2 (germline): SGHNT, YYREEE (reference sequence). The CDR3 runs 17 residues. V lost 0 bases, J lost 9 bases, and 10 bases stayed unmatched. CDR3 protein: CASSLGTSGGSTSIQYF. CDR3 DNA: TGTGCCAGCAGCTTGGGAACTAGCGGGGGGAGCACCAGCATTCAGTACTTC. Full variable domain (outside the CDR3, taken from reference TRBV5-4 and TRBJ2-4): ETGVTQSPTHLIKTRGQQVTLRCSSQSGHNTVSWYQQALGQGPQFIFQYYREEENGRGNFPPRFSGLQFPNYSSELNVNALELDDSALYLCASSLGTSGGSTSIQYFGAGTRLSVL.

The chain joins TRBV11-2 to TRBJ1-3; D remains ambiguous. V was trimmed by 4 bases and J by 0 bases, leaving 10 bases between them. The CDR3 has 15 amino acids. Germline CDR1 SGHAT, CDR2 FQNNGV. CDR3 residues: CASSSLIRSGNTIYF. The CDR3, as DNA: TGTGCCAGCAGCTCCCTAATTCGCTCTGGAAACACCATATATTTT.

The chain carries TRBV5-1 and TRBJ1-5, with D perhaps matching TRBD1 (5 bases). The germline V gene has CDR1 SGHRS and CDR2 YFSETQ. Trimming removed 0 bases from V and 5 bases from J, with 12 bases in between. The CDR3 loop spans 15 amino acids. In DNA, the CDR3 is TGCGCCAGCAGCTTGGAGGGGACTGGTTATCAGCCCCAGCATTTT. It is translated as CASSLEGTGYQPQHF.

This clone came up many times. The chain carries TRBV11-3 and TRBJ2-5, with 7 nucleotides matching TRBD1. J lost 1 base, V lost 0 bases, and 2 bases had no gene match. Germline-derived CDR1 and CDR2 are SGHNT and YENEEA. This CDR3 comprises 15 residues. CDR3 coding DNA: TGTGCCAGCAGCTTAGAGGGACAGCCCCAAGAGACCCAGTACTTC. Encoded protein: CASSLEGQPQETQYF.

This clone has only one observation. The CDR3 nucleotides read TGCGCCAGCAGCTCGGACAGGCATTACGAGCAGTACTTC. Its translation: CASSSDRHYEQYF. This chain links TRBV5-1 with TRBJ2-7, with 7 positions matching TRBD1. The length of the CDR3 is 13 residues. Germline CDR1 SGHRS, CDR2 YFSETQ. The V segment lost 3 bases and the J segment 4 bases; nucleotides outside the gene matches: 4.

The chain is built from TRBV7-9 and TRBJ2-3; the D is unclear. Looked up from germline, CDR1 is SEHNR and CDR2 is FQNEAQ (reference sequence). This CDR3 contains 14 residues. V lost 0 bases and J 4 bases, leaving 8 bases between the germline ends. CDR3 nucleotides: TGTGCCAGCAGCTTAGCCCCGGCCCCAGATACGCAGTATTTT. Translating it yields CASSLAPAPDTQYF.